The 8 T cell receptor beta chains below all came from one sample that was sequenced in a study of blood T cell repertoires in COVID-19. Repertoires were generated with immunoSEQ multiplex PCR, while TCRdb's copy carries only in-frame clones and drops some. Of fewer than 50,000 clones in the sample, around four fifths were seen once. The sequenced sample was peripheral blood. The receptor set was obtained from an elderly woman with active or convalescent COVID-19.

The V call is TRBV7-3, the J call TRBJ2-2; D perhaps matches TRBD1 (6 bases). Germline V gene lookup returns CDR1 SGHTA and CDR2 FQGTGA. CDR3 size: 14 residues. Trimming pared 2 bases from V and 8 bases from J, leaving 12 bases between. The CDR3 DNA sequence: TGTGCCAGCAGCTTAGTATACAGGGAGGGGGAGCTGTTTTTT. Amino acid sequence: CASSLVYREGELFF.

Here the CDR3 DNA reads TGTGCCAGCAGTTTGGACAAGGTCCTGCCCCAGCATTTT. It codes for CASSLDKVLPQHF. V gene TRBV6-5 combines with J gene TRBJ1-5; D is perhaps TRBD1 (5 bases). CDR1 and CDR2 (germline): MNHEY, SVGAGI. Trimming took 4 bases from V and 9 from J, leaving 13 bases between them. The CDR3 totals 13 residues.

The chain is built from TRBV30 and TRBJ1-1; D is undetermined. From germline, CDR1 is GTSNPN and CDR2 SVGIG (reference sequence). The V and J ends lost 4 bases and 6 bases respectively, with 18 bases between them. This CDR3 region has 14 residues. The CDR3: CAWTVAAGSPEAFF. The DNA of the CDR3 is TGTGCCTGGACCGTAGCCGCGGGATCCCCTGAAGCTTTCTTT.

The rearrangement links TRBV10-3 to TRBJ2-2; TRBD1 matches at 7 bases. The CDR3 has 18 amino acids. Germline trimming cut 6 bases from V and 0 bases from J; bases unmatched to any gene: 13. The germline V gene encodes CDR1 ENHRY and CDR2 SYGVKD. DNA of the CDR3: TGTGCCATCAGCTCGGGACAGTTACGGACCCCGAACACCGGGGAGCTGTTTTTT. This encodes CAISSGQLRTPNTGELFF.

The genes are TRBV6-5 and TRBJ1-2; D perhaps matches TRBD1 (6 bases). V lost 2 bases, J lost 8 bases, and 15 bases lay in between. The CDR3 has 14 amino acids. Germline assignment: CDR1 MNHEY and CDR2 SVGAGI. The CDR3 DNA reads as TGTGCCAGCAGTTACAACTCGGGGACATGGGGCTACACCTTC. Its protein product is CASSYNSGTWGYTF.

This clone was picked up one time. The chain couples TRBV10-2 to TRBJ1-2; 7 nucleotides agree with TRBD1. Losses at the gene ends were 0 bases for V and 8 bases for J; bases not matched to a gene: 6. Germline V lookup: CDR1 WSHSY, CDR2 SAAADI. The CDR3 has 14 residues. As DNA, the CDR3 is TGCGCCAGCAGTGAGTCCCGGGACAGCGGGGGCTACACCTTC. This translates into CASSESRDSGGYTF.

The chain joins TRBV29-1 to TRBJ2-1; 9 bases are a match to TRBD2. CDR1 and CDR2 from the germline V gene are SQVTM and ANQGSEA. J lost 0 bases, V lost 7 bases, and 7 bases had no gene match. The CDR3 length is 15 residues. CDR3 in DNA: TGCAGCGGACGTAGCGGGGGTAGCTCCTACAATGAGCAGTTCTTC. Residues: CSGRSGGSSYNEQFF.

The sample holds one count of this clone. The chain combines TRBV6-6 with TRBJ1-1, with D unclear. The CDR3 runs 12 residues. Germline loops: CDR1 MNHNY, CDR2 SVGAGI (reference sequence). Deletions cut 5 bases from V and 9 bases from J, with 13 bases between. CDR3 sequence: CASSPLEGKAFF. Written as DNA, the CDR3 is TGTGCCAGCAGTCCTCTAGAAGGTAAAGCTTTCTTT.